This TCR beta chain is drawn from a study of PD-1 blockade in mismatch repair-deficient tumors. CDR1 and CDR2 (germline): SGHVS, FNYEAQ. The CDR3 is made up of 15 amino acids. After removal of 5 bases from V and 5 bases from J, the junction contained 7 bases not matched to a gene. TCRdb's table, derived via immunoSEQ multiplex PCR, lists solely in-frame clones and lacks some. The table shows fewer than 50,000 clones, with 70% to 80% occurring only once. The V and J genes are TRBV7-6 and TRBJ2-2; 8 nucleotides line up with TRBD2. The starting material was peripheral blood, obtained 4 weeks after starting pembrolizumab. This sequence was found in an adult with mismatch repair-deficient cancer. The CDR3 sequence is CASSRTSGATGELFF. CDR3 nucleotide sequence: TGTGCCAGCAGCCGAACTAGCGGAGCTACCGGGGAGCTGTTTTTT. Complete variable domain (other parts from reference TRBV7-6 and TRBJ2-2): GAGVSQSPRYKVTKRGQDVALRCDPISGHVSLYWYRQALGQGPEFLTYFNYEAQQDKSGLPNDRFSAERPEGSISTLTIQRTEQRDSAMYRCASSRTSGATGELFFGEGSRLTVL.